Following are 11 T cell receptor beta chains from one sample sequenced in a study of T cells in localized non-small cell lung cancer. The table came from immunoSEQ multiplex PCR; TCRdb's copy has only in-frame clones and leaves some out. The sample lists roughly 40,000 clones, around 81% occurring once. The input for sequencing was peripheral blood mononuclear cells, taken before any cancer treatment. All receptors come from a male donor aged 60 or older with stage II lung adenocarcinoma.

The chain is built from TRBV27 and TRBJ2-1; D uncertain. The CDR3 consists of 14 residues. CDR1 and CDR2 (germline): MNHEY, SMNVEV (reference sequence). Between the trimmed V and J ends, which lost 5 bases and 8 bases, there was a span of 16 bases. CDR3 residues: CASSIAPITDEQFF. In nucleotides, the CDR3 is TGTGCCAGCAGTATAGCCCCGATAACAGATGAGCAGTTCTTC.

This rearrangement joins TRBV5-6 to TRBJ2-4; 7 nucleotides agree with TRBD2. This CDR3 contains 17 residues. The germline gives CDR1 SGHDT, CDR2 YYEEEE. Germline trimming cut 0 bases from V and 7 bases from J; bases unmatched to any gene: 13. This chain's CDR3 is CASSLAGGTPQVNIQYF. DNA of the CDR3: TGTGCCAGCAGCTTGGCCGGGGGGACCCCGCAGGTGAACATTCAGTACTTC.

Written as DNA, the CDR3 is TGTGCCAGCAGTTACTCCGACATGCCGCGAGCCTACGAGCAGTACTTC. Encoded protein: CASSYSDMPRAYEQYF. The chain links TRBV6-5 to TRBJ2-7; D unclear. The V end lost 0 bases, the J end lost 2 bases, and 14 bases lay between the germline ends. The CDR3 runs 16 residues. CDR1 and CDR2 from the germline V gene are MNHEY and SVGAGI.

The J gene is TRBJ1-1, the V gene TRBV29-1; D is unclear. V lost 6 bases and J lost 2, with 10 bases in between. Germline lookup yields CDR1 SQVTM and CDR2 ANQGSEA. The CDR3 covers 12 residues. CDR3 protein: CSVSVLNTEAFF. CDR3 nucleotide sequence: TGCAGCGTCTCCGTACTTAACACTGAAGCTTTCTTT.

The rearrangement links TRBV5-1 to TRBJ2-2, with a tentative D call TRBD1 (6 bases). The CDR3 length is 15 residues. With 3 bases removed from V and 4 bases from J, the gap between germline ends came to 13 bases. CDR1 is SGHRS and CDR2 is YFSETQ in the germline V gene. This CDR3 reads CASSWLTGTTGELFF. CDR3 coding DNA: TGCGCCAGCAGCTGGTTGACAGGAACCACCGGGGAGCTGTTTTTT.

The chain uses TRBV25-1 and TRBJ1-5; D remains unclear. The V end was cut by 8 bases, the J end by 0 bases, with 14 bases between. Germline V gene data show CDR1 as MGHDK and CDR2 as SYGVNS. This CDR3 contains 15 residues. CDR3 protein: CASLNKRGSNQPQHF. The CDR3 DNA is TGTGCCAGCCTCAATAAAAGAGGTAGCAATCAGCCCCAGCATTTT.

The chain joins TRBV4-2 to TRBJ1-2; D is undetermined. CDR1 is LGHNA, CDR2 YNFKEQ, per germline. The CDR3 sequence is 15 residues long. V lost 0 bases and J lost 8, with 16 bases in between. The CDR3 protein is CASSQDYGPIGGYTF. CDR3 nucleotides: TGTGCCAGCAGCCAAGATTATGGGCCAATCGGGGGCTACACCTTC.

This clone was detected a few times. This chain joins TRBV28 and TRBJ1-5; D is unclear. Germline V gene lookup returns CDR1 MDHEN and CDR2 SYDVKM. V lost 7 bases and J lost 0, with 13 bases in between. This CDR3 comprises 15 residues. The CDR3 loop reads CASKNLDVSNQPQHF. Here the CDR3 DNA reads TGTGCCAGCAAAAATCTGGACGTTAGCAATCAGCCCCAGCATTTT.

V usage is TRBV4-2 and J usage is TRBJ1-5; no reliable D call. This CDR3 region has 15 residues. CDR1 is LGHNA and CDR2 is YNFKEQ in the germline V gene. V lost 4 bases to trimming and J lost 0 bases, with 10 bases between them. The DNA for the CDR3 is TGTGCCAGCAGCCCCACAAGCTATAGCAATCAGCCCCAGCATTTT. Residues: CASSPTSYSNQPQHF.

CDR3 amino acids: CSASKDTQYF. The CDR3 DNA reads TGCAGTGCTAGTAAAGATACGCAGTATTTT. V and J are TRBV20-1 and TRBJ2-3; the D is unclear. The V gene's germline CDR1 is DFQATT and CDR2 SNEGSKA (reference sequence). Deletions cut 3 bases from V and 5 bases from J, with 3 bases between. The CDR3 is 10 amino acids.

The chain uses TRBV4-3 and TRBJ2-3, with D tentatively TRBD2 (5 bases). The CDR3 length is 13 residues. Trimming took off 0 bases at V and 9 bases at J, with 10 bases between the two ends. Germline-derived CDR1 and CDR2 are LGHNA and YSLEER. CDR3 residues: CASSQDRRTTQYF. The CDR3 DNA follows: TGCGCCAGCAGCCAAGATAGGAGGACCACGCAGTATTTT.